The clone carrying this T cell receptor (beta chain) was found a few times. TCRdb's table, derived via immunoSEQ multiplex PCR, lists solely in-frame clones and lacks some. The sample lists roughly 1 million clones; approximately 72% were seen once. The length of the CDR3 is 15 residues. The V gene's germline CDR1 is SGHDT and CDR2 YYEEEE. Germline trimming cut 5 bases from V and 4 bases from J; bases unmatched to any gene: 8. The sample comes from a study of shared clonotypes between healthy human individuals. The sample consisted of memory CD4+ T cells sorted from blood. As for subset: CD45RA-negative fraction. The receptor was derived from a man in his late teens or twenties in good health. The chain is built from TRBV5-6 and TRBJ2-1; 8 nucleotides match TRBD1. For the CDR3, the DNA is TGTGCCAGCAGTAATTGGGGACAGGCGTACAATGAGCAGTTCTTC. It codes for CASSNWGQAYNEQFF.